The present T cell receptor (beta chain) was sequenced within a study of OX40 agonist ivuxolimab in advanced cancers. Across the study: All patients had ivuxolimab intravenously every 2 weeks at 0.01 to 10 mg/kg. Patients with prior anti-PD-1, anti-PD-L1 or anti-CTLA-4 therapy were eligible; 35% to 45% had some. Two patients with cutaneous melanoma and one with hepatocellular carcinoma, three in total, showed partial responses. General study findings and limits: Within 6 weeks, CD4+ and CD8+ blood T cells expanded clonally at 0.1 to 3.0 mg/kg.

Assay used: immunoSEQ multiplex PCR; TCRdb lists only in-frame clones, some missing. The table shows 70,000 to 80,000 clones, with 75% to 90% occurring only once. V was clipped by 2 bases and J by 10 bases, with 12 bases between them. Per germline, CDR1 GTSNPN and CDR2 SVGIG (reference sequence). CDR3 length: 13 amino acids. On this clone: Antigen: not known.

This material consisted of CD4+ or CD8+ T cells sorted from blood, taken in a trial of the OX40 agonist ivuxolimab. The chain combines TRBV30 with TRBJ1-6; D may be TRBD1 (6 bases). This TCR was sampled from an adult with an advanced solid tumor such as melanoma, head and neck, liver or kidney cancer. CDR3 region: CAWSPDRSSPLHF. The CDR3 DNA reads as TGTGCCTGGAGTCCCGACAGGAGCTCACCCCTCCACTTT.